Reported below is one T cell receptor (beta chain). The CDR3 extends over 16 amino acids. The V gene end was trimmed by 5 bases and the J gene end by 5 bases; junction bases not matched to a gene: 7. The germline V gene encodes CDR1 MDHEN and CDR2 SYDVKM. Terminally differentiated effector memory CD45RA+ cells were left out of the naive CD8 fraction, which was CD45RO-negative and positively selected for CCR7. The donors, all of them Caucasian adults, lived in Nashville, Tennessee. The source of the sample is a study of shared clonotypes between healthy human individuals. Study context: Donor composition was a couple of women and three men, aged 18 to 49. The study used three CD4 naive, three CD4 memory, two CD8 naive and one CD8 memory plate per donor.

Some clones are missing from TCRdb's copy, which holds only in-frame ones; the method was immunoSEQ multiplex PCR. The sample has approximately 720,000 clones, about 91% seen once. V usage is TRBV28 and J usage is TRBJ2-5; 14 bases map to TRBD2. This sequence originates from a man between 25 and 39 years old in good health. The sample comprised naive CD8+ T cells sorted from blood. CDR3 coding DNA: TGTGCCAGCAGTCCAGGACTAGCGGGAGGTGTCGAGACCCAGTACTTC. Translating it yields CASSPGLAGGVETQYF. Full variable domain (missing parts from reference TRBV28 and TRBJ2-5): DVKVTQSSRYLVKRTGEKVFLECVQDMDHENMFWYRQDPGLGLRLIYFSYDVKMKEKGDIPEGYSVSREKKERFSLILESASTNQTSMYLCASSPGLAGGVETQYFGPGTRLLVL.